A single sample gave rise to the 20 T cell receptor beta chains below, sequenced in a study of T cells expressing NK-cell markers. One entry per CDR3 protein, without DNA, is what TCRdb gives after re-calling the 5' RACE reads. This table lists about 440,000 distinct CDR3 sequences. The sequenced sample was blood T cells: a sorted CD56 or NKG2C T cell subset, CD4+ or CD8+ T cells, or bulk PBMC T cells (not recorded which). These receptors all stem from a woman between 18 and 70 years old in good health.

The chain recombines TRBV30 with TRBJ1-1; the D call from TCRdb, TRBD1, cannot be confirmed without DNA. This CDR3 contains 13 residues. Looked up from germline, CDR1 is GTSNPN and CDR2 is SVGIG (reference sequence). The CDR3 sequence: CAWSAGVPTEAFF.

V is TRBV12-3 or TRBV12-4 and J is TRBJ2-7; absent DNA, TCRdb's TRBD2 call cannot be checked. The CDR3 sequence is 16 residues long. The CDR3: CASSQSLTSGAGEQYF.

V is TRBV10-2 and J is TRBJ2-5. This CDR3 is 12 amino acids long. CDR1 is WSHSY, CDR2 SAAADI, per germline. Here the CDR3 reads CASSAGRETQYF.

V usage is TRBV20-1 and J usage is TRBJ2-1; TCRdb's D call, TRBD1, is unchecked because there is no DNA. The V gene's germline CDR1 is DFQATT and CDR2 SNEGSKA (reference sequence). This CDR3 contains 13 residues. CDR3 in amino acids: CSARTAAYNEQFF.

The genes are TRBV28 and TRBJ2-7. Germline CDR1 reads MDHEN; CDR2 reads SYDVKM. This CDR3 has 13 residues. The CDR3 loop is CASTGFGSYEQYF.

The V and J genes are TRBV7-7 and TRBJ2-1; as DNA is missing, the TRBD2 call by TCRdb cannot be tested. Looked up from germline, CDR1 is SSHAT and CDR2 is FNYEAQ (reference sequence). The CDR3 loop spans 15 amino acids. The CDR3 loop reads CASSLSLTSGSQQFF.

J is TRBJ2-5 and V is TRBV30; TCRdb calls TRBD2, which cannot be checked without DNA. The germline CDR1 and CDR2 sequences are GTSNPN and SVGIG (reference sequence). The CDR3 has 14 amino acids. CDR3 protein: CAWKEESRKETQYF. The variable domain in full, with the rest retrieved from reference TRBV30 and TRBJ2-5, is SQTIHQWPATLVQPVGSPLSLECTVEGTSNPNLYWYRQAAGRGLQLLFYSVGIGQISSEVPQNLSASRPQDRQFILSSKKLLLSDSGFYLCAWKEESRKETQYFGPGTRLLVL.

The V and J genes are TRBV7-2 and TRBJ2-5; there is no DNA to check the TCRdb D call of TRBD2. Germline CDR1 reads SGHTA; CDR2 reads FQGNSA. CDR3 size: 17 residues. CDR3 residues: CASSPSGLAGAPETQYF.

The chain links TRBV20-1 to TRBJ1-1; TCRdb's D call, TRBD1, is unchecked because there is no DNA. Looked up from germline, CDR1 is DFQATT and CDR2 is SNEGSKA (reference sequence). There are 12 residues in the CDR3. The CDR3 protein is CGGGQLNTEAFF.

The rearrangement joins TRBV12-3 or TRBV12-4 to TRBJ1-1; the TCRdb call, TRBD1, lacks DNA for checking. This CDR3 is built from 15 residues. CDR3 residues: CASRSPRGRETEAFF.

This chain uses TRBV15 with TRBJ2-4. The germline V gene encodes CDR1 LNHNV and CDR2 YYDKDF (reference sequence). CDR3 length: 17 amino acids. CDR3 protein: CATRPISGGLAKNIQYF.

This rearrangement joins TRBV7-2 to TRBJ1-5; TCRdb returns TRBD1, unconfirmable since there is no DNA. Germline V gene lookup returns CDR1 SGHTA and CDR2 FQGNSA. This CDR3 has 14 amino acids. This CDR3 is CASSFTGQHQPQHF.

The V gene is TRBV5-1, the J gene TRBJ2-3; the D call of TRBD2 rests on TCRdb alone, since no DNA is present to check it. Germline values: CDR1 SGHRS, CDR2 YFSETQ. This CDR3 has 15 residues. The CDR3 loop reads CASSLPGLAGDTQYF.

The chain recombines TRBV29-1 with TRBJ1-2; checking the TCRdb D call of TRBD1 is not possible without DNA. CDR3 length: 13 residues. Germline CDR1 SQVTM, CDR2 ANQGSEA. The CDR3 sequence is CSVGTGGAGGYTF. The variable domain in full, completed from reference TRBV29-1 and TRBJ1-2, reads SAVISQKPSRDICQRGTSLTIQCQVDSQVTMMFWYRQQPGQSLTLIATANQGSEATYESGFVIDKFPISRPNLTFSTLTVSNMSPEDSSIYLCSVGTGGAGGYTFGSGTRLTVV.

V and J are TRBV4-3 and TRBJ2-1; TCRdb calls TRBD1, which cannot be checked without DNA. The germline V gene has CDR1 LGHNA and CDR2 YSLEER. The CDR3 extends over 14 amino acids. The CDR3 loop is CASSQDDRYNEQFF.

The CDR3 loop reads CASSSPPQGAVGYTF. J is TRBJ1-2 and V is TRBV6-2 or TRBV6-3; TCRdb designates TRBD1, a call that cannot be tested without DNA. Per the germline V gene, CDR1 is MNHEY and CDR2 is SVGEGT. The CDR3 loop spans 15 amino acids.

The chain uses TRBV7-9 and TRBJ2-5; TCRdb returns TRBD2, unconfirmable since there is no DNA. CDR1 is SEHNR and CDR2 is FQNEAQ in the germline V gene (reference sequence). The CDR3 covers 14 residues. Here the CDR3 reads CASSGGLRQETQYF.

V and J are TRBV5-1 and TRBJ1-2; the TCRdb call, TRBD1, lacks DNA for checking. CDR1 and CDR2 (germline): SGHRS, YFSETQ. The CDR3 totals 15 residues. CDR3 region: CASSPPWTGGYGYTF. The full variable domain, its missing parts supplied by reference TRBV5-1 and TRBJ1-2, is KAGVTQTPRYLIKTRGQQVTLSCSPISGHRSVSWYQQTPGQGLQFLFEYFSETQRNKGNFPGRFSGRQFSNSRSEMNVSTLELGDSALYLCASSPPWTGGYGYTFGSGTRLTVV.

The V gene is TRBV4-3, the J gene TRBJ2-4; TCRdb reports TRBD2, a call that lacks DNA to check it against. The CDR3 extends over 20 amino acids. Germline V gives CDR1 LGHNA, CDR2 YSLEER. Here the CDR3 reads CASSQIRRTSGSGPKNIQYF.

V usage is TRBV19 and J usage is TRBJ2-2; TCRdb designates TRBD2, a call that cannot be tested without DNA. CDR3 size: 19 residues. Germline V gene data show CDR1 as LNHDA and CDR2 as SQIVND (reference sequence). The CDR3 here is CASSTHLTSGRTNTGELFF.